These 16 T cell receptor beta chains were all obtained from the same sample, sequenced in a study of T-cell memory formation after mild COVID-19. Via MiXCR, TCRdb re-called the 5' RACE reads, giving one row per CDR3 protein. Here the sample spans a few hundred thousand distinct CDR3 sequences, under 12% being singletons. The specimen sequenced was PBMCs or a T cell subset sorted from them (not recorded which). Every receptor here comes from a man between 18 and 29 years old who had mild COVID-19 (a few samples of this study predate the infection). Cell type and time point are not known.

This clonotype has only a few counts. This sequence joins TRBV7-3 and TRBJ2-1, with 9 bases identical to TRBD1. The germline V gene encodes CDR1 SGHTA and CDR2 FQGTGA. The V gene end was trimmed by 5 bases and the J gene end by 7 bases; junction bases not matched to a gene: 9. The CDR3 has 15 amino acids. The CDR3 DNA is TGTGCCAGCAGCGTACAGGGGGCAAGATGGAATGAGCAGTTCTTC. Translation gives CASSVQGARWNEQFF. The variable domain in full, completed from reference TRBV7-3 and TRBJ2-1, reads GAGVSQTPSNKVTEKGKYVELRCDPISGHTALYWYRQSLGQGPEFLIYFQGTGAADDSGLPNDRFFAVRPEGSVSTLKIQRTERGDSAVYLCASSVQGARWNEQFFGPGTRLTVL.

This clonotype turned up a few times. The V gene is TRBV6-5, the J gene TRBJ2-1; 9 nucleotides match TRBD2. The CDR3 is made up of 15 amino acids. Germline trimming cut 6 bases from V and 7 bases from J; bases unmatched to any gene: 10. The germline V gene encodes CDR1 MNHEY and CDR2 SVGAGI. The CDR3 sequence: CASRYRAGGSNEQFF. CDR3 DNA: TGTGCCAGCAGATACAGGGCGGGGGGGTCGAATGAGCAGTTCTTC.

This clonotype has just a few counts. The chain carries TRBV7-9 and TRBJ2-1, with D uncertain. Germline V CDR1 and CDR2: SEHNR, FQNEAQ (reference sequence). This CDR3 is built from 13 residues. Trimming pared 3 bases from V and 3 bases from J, leaving 6 bases between. The CDR3 DNA follows: TGTGCCAGCAGCTTGACATTCTACAATGAGCAGTTCTTC. Residues: CASSLTFYNEQFF.

Comments on this clonotype: One end of the junction fails to match germline, which may point to a read error. As DNA, the CDR3 is TGCAGTGTTAGACGGTACAATCAGCCCCAGCATTTT. This translates into CSVRRYNQPQHF. The rearrangement uses TRBV20-1 and TRBJ1-5; D unresolved. Per the germline V gene, CDR1 is DFQATT and CDR2 is SNEGSKA (reference sequence). The CDR3 spans 12 residues.

The genes are TRBV18 and TRBJ1-3; 8 nucleotides agree with TRBD1. Per germline, CDR1 KGHSH and CDR2 LQKENI. V lost 0 bases and J lost 0; bases outside the gene matches: 4. This CDR3 has 17 residues. Written as DNA, the CDR3 is TGTGCCAGCTCACCACCGGGGACAGGCCCCTCTGGAAACACCATATATTTT. Protein product: CASSPPGTGPSGNTIYF.

This clonotype was seen only a few times. This chain uses TRBV3-2 with TRBJ1-5; the table's TRBD1 call for D was not verified on the DNA. TRBV3-2 is described as a pseudogene. This CDR3 has 16 residues. The CDR3 sequence: CASSQEAGRGRQPQHF. CDR3 nucleotide sequence: TGTGCCAGCAGCCAAGAGGCAGGCAGGGGGCGGCAGCCCCAGCATTTT.

The CDR3: CASSAGFRNQPQHF. DNA for the CDR3: TGTGCCAGCAGTGCAGGGTTTCGCAATCAGCCCCAGCATTTT. The rearrangement joins TRBV6-6 to TRBJ1-5, with TRBD1 as a possible D gene (5 bases). The germline V and J ends were trimmed by 5 bases and 2 bases, with 10 bases remaining between them. There are 14 residues in the CDR3. CDR1 and CDR2 (germline): MNHNY, SVGAGI (reference sequence).

This clonotype was observed at least ten times. The chain links TRBV2 to TRBJ2-7; D is uncertain. The ends were cut back, 5 bases at V and 7 bases at J, with 24 bases in the middle. CDR3 length equals 16 residues. CDR1 and CDR2 from the germline V gene are SNHLY and FYNNEI. The CDR3 DNA sequence: TGTGCCAGCAGTAGATCCCGCCAGGCCGGGTGGTTGGAGCAGTACTTC. As protein: CASSRSRQAGWLEQYF. The variable domain in full, completed from reference TRBV2 and TRBJ2-7, reads EPEVTQTPSHQVTQMGQEVILRCVPISNHLYFYWYRQILGQKVEFLVSFYNNEISEKSEIFDDQFSVERPDGSNFTLKIRSTKLEDSAMYFCASSRSRQAGWLEQYFGPGTRLTVT.

This clonotype showed up just a few times. J is TRBJ1-1 and V is TRBV2; a weak D match, TRBD1 (5 bases). From germline, CDR1 is SNHLY and CDR2 FYNNEI. V shed 10 bases and J shed 5 bases, with 20 bases lying between them. The CDR3 sequence is 14 residues long. The CDR3: CAIRLNSGGTEAFF. The CDR3 DNA is TGTGCCATCAGGTTGAACTCCGGGGGGACTGAAGCTTTCTTT.

This clonotype has a handful of counts. J is TRBJ1-6 and V is TRBV10-2; no clear D. The germline gives CDR1 WSHSY, CDR2 SAAADI. This CDR3 contains 17 residues. Trimming took 2 bases from V and 6 from J, leaving 17 bases between them. The chain's CDR3 is CASSELGDALGNSPLHF. In nucleotides, the CDR3 is TGCGCCAGCAGTGAGCTCGGGGATGCACTGGGTAATTCACCCCTCCACTTT.

The V call is TRBV25-1, the J call TRBJ2-5, with D possibly TRBD2 on 6 matching bases. This CDR3 spans 13 amino acids. Looked up from germline, CDR1 is MGHDK and CDR2 is SYGVNS. The V end was cut by 2 bases, the J end by 5 bases, with 9 bases between. The CDR3 here is CASSEVGGETQYF. CDR3 DNA sequence: TGTGCCAGCAGTGAAGTCGGAGGGGAGACCCAGTACTTC.

The chain has TRBV20-1 and TRBJ1-2, with 8 positions matching TRBD1. Unmatched junction bases numbered 6, after V lost 5 bases and J lost 4 bases. Germline-derived CDR1 and CDR2 are DFQATT and SNEGSKA (reference sequence). The CDR3 has 13 residues. The CDR3 is CSAPGQGGYGYTF. The CDR3 nucleotides read TGCAGTGCTCCCGGACAGGGCGGCTATGGCTACACCTTC.

This clonotype was detected a few times. The genes are TRBV5-1 and TRBJ2-3, with 10 bases aligning to TRBD1. Germline V CDR1 and CDR2: SGHRS, YFSETQ. This CDR3 has 17 residues. V gave up 0 bases and J gave up 4 bases; unmatched junction bases: 8. In nucleotides, the CDR3 is TGCGCCAGCAGCTTGGGAGTTGGACAGGGGGTCCCAGATACGCAGTATTTT. It codes for CASSLGVGQGVPDTQYF.

This clonotype has a count of ten or more. CDR3 sequence (DNA): TGTGCCAGCAGCTTATCAGCGGGGGCGGGTGAGACCCAGTACTTC. Translated: CASSLSAGAGETQYF. The chain combines TRBV5-4 with TRBJ2-5; TRBD2 agrees at 8 bases. The CDR3 runs to 15 residues. The J segment lost 5 bases and the V segment lost 2 bases, leaving 8 bases of the junction unmatched. Per germline, CDR1 SGHNT and CDR2 YYREEE (reference sequence).

This clonotype was recorded a few times. The J gene is TRBJ2-5, the V gene TRBV5-1; D is unclear. CDR1 and CDR2 from the germline V gene are SGHRS and YFSETQ. This CDR3 spans 13 amino acids. Trimming took 1 base from V and 2 from J, leaving 6 bases between them. The CDR3 DNA is TGCGCCAGCAGCTTGTTATCTCAAGAGACCCAGTACTTC. This encodes CASSLLSQETQYF.

This clonotype was observed at least ten times. The rearrangement joins TRBV10-3 to TRBJ2-6; maybe TRBD1 (6 bases). The V end was cut by 3 bases, the J end by 0 bases, with 15 bases between. In germline, CDR1 is ENHRY, CDR2 SYGVKD. This CDR3 spans 18 amino acids. CDR3 in amino acids: CAISEGTGYSSGANVLTF. CDR3 in DNA: TGTGCCATCAGTGAAGGAACAGGGTATAGCTCTGGGGCCAACGTCCTGACTTTC.